This section outlines one T cell receptor (beta chain) sequence together with its context. These data come from a study of blood T cell repertoires in COVID-19. Study as a whole: Both acute and convalescent COVID-19 samples were obtained from the United States, Italy and Spain. T cells, B-cell-depleted T cells, or PBMCs provided the cDNA or gDNA that served as material.

In the original analysis: Estimation of nucleated cell counts relied on the amplification of reference gene primers. Method: immunoSEQ multiplex PCR; TCRdb's copy keeps in-frame clones and lacks some. The D gene and trimming were derived from the DNA, and the V and J assignments and clone size from that table. The sample lists a few hundred thousand clones, 85% occurring once. Germline values: CDR1 SGHRS, CDR2 YFSETQ. This CDR3 is built from 11 residues. Trimming shortened V by 6 bases and J by 7 bases, and 8 bases separated the two germline ends. The V call is TRBV5-1, the J call TRBJ2-1; D gene ambiguous. The source is a woman aged 18-29 years with acute or convalescent COVID-19. Sequencing was done on a sample of peripheral blood. The CDR3 DNA sequence: TGCGCCAGCAAAGGAGAGAATGAGCAGTTCTTC. Translation gives CASKGENEQFF. Together with reference TRBV5-1 and TRBJ2-1, the CDR3 gives the full variable domain: KAGVTQTPRYLIKTRGQQVTLSCSPISGHRSVSWYQQTPGQGLQFLFEYFSETQRNKGNFPGRFSGRQFSNSRSEMNVSTLELGDSALYLCASKGENEQFFGPGTRLTVL.